Listed here are 26 T cell receptor beta chains from one sample, sequenced in a study of T cell changes during pregnancy in multiple sclerosis. Sequencing was performed with immunoSEQ multiplex PCR; in TCRdb, only in-frame clones are kept and a portion is missing. This table holds tens of thousands of clones, roughly 93% found once. Sample: peripheral blood, taken in the second trimester of pregnancy. The receptors come from a female donor with multiple sclerosis, enrolled in a pregnancy study.

The chain combines TRBV30 with TRBJ1-1, with a possible D match to TRBD1 (5 bases). CDR1 and CDR2 from the germline V gene are GTSNPN and SVGIG (reference sequence). The CDR3 extends over 12 amino acids. The V and J ends lost 5 bases and 2 bases respectively, with 9 bases between them. In nucleotides, the CDR3 is TGTGCCTGGGGGGCCAGCAACACTGAAGCTTTCTTT. It yields the protein CAWGASNTEAFF.

The chain employs TRBV5-1 and TRBJ2-3; D ambiguous. The CDR3 contains 14 residues. Germline V gives CDR1 SGHRS, CDR2 YFSETQ. V was pared by 2 bases and J by 1 base, with 8 bases between. The CDR3 loop is CASSLNRGTDTQYF. The CDR3 DNA reads TGCGCCAGCAGCTTAAACCGGGGCACAGATACGCAGTATTTT.

The V gene is TRBV7-9, the J gene TRBJ1-2; a possible D gene is TRBD1 (5 bases). The germline gives CDR1 SEHNR, CDR2 FQNEAQ (reference sequence). CDR3 length: 15 residues. The V and J ends lost 5 bases and 1 base respectively, with 14 bases between them. This CDR3 is CASSPWVGRNYGYTF. The CDR3 nucleotides are TGTGCCAGCAGCCCATGGGTGGGGCGTAACTATGGCTACACCTTC.

The chain carries TRBV19 and TRBJ1-2, with D possibly matching TRBD1 (5 bases). The CDR3 is 15 amino acids. The ends were cut back, 5 bases at V and 5 bases at J, with 18 bases in the middle. The V gene's germline CDR1 is LNHDA and CDR2 SQIVND (reference sequence). CDR3 in DNA: TGTGCCAGTAGTCCCTCGGTAACAGGCGATTATGGCTACACCTTC. As protein: CASSPSVTGDYGYTF.

The J gene is TRBJ1-2, the V gene TRBV7-9; D is unresolved. Germline CDR1 reads SEHNR; CDR2 reads FQNEAQ (reference sequence). V was cut by 0 bases and J by 8 bases, with 22 bases left in between. CDR3 size: 17 residues. CDR3 residues: CASSLARGSPYQGGYTF. CDR3 DNA sequence: TGTGCCAGCAGCTTAGCCAGAGGGTCCCCCTATCAAGGAGGCTACACCTTC.

The rearrangement uses TRBV6-5 and TRBJ1-2, with D perhaps TRBD1 (6 bases). CDR1 is MNHEY, CDR2 SVGAGI, per germline. The CDR3 is made up of 11 amino acids. V was shortened by 6 bases and J by 10 bases, with 12 bases between the two germline ends. The CDR3 sequence is CASRHRQVYTF. The CDR3 DNA reads as TGTGCCAGCAGGCACCGACAGGTCTACACCTTC.

This clone has a single count. The chain uses TRBV11-2 and TRBJ1-2; D unresolved. Trimming took off 2 bases at V and 4 bases at J, with 11 bases between the two ends. The CDR3 sequence is 14 residues long. The germline gives CDR1 SGHAT, CDR2 FQNNGV. This CDR3 is CASSLRSGSYGYTF. The CDR3 coding sequence is TGTGCCAGCAGCTTACGGTCAGGCTCCTATGGCTACACCTTC.

This clone has a single count. J is TRBJ1-2 and V is TRBV14; 9 bases fit TRBD1. V shed 4 bases and J 8 bases; nucleotides not matched to a gene: 8. Germline-derived CDR1 and CDR2 are SGHDN and FVKESK. The CDR3 sequence is 14 residues long. The chain's CDR3 is CASSRDRVLKGYTF. The CDR3 coding sequence is TGTGCCAGCAGCCGGGACAGGGTCTTAAAGGGCTACACCTTC.

The J gene is TRBJ1-2, the V gene TRBV6-1, with D possibly being TRBD1 (6 bases). Germline loops: CDR1 MNHNS, CDR2 SASEGT. The CDR3 runs 14 residues. Trimming left V 8 bases short and J 4 bases short, with 17 bases between. For the CDR3, the DNA is TGTGCCAGCGGCCCTGCTGGGGGCAGCTATGGCTACACCTTC. Translation gives CASGPAGGSYGYTF.

The chain is built from TRBV7-9 and TRBJ1-2, with TRBD1 matching 7 bases. The V gene's germline CDR1 is SEHNR and CDR2 FQNEAQ (reference sequence). Trimming cost V 5 bases and J 2 bases; bases outside gene matches: 8. This CDR3 has 15 residues. The chain's CDR3 is CASSVDRSPNYGYTF. The CDR3 bases are TGTGCCAGCAGCGTGGACAGGAGTCCGAACTATGGCTACACCTTC.

This rearrangement joins TRBV30 to TRBJ1-5; 10 bases agree with TRBD1. Germline V lookup: CDR1 GTSNPN, CDR2 SVGIG (reference sequence). The V segment lost 0 bases and the J segment 0 bases; nucleotides outside the gene matches: 8. The CDR3 is 18 amino acids. Here the CDR3 reads CAWSVGDRGTYSNQPQHF. CDR3 in DNA: TGTGCCTGGAGTGTAGGGGACAGGGGTACCTATAGCAATCAGCCCCAGCATTTT.

This sequence joins TRBV7-9 and TRBJ1-2, with unresolved D. Germline V gene lookup returns CDR1 SEHNR and CDR2 FQNEAQ (reference sequence). Trimming shortened V by 3 bases and J by 7 bases, and 21 bases separated the two germline ends. This CDR3 has 16 amino acids. The CDR3 sequence is CASSFTPGDLPSGYTF. CDR3 nucleotide sequence: TGTGCCAGCAGCTTCACCCCGGGAGATCTCCCGAGTGGCTACACCTTC. The variable domain in full, with the rest retrieved from reference TRBV7-9 and TRBJ1-2, is DTGVSQNPRHKITKRGQNVTFRCDPISEHNRLYWYRQTLGQGPEFLTYFQNEAQLEKSRLLSDRFSAERPKGSFSTLEIQRTEQGDSAMYLCASSFTPGDLPSGYTFGSGTRLTVV.

The chain combines TRBV29-1 with TRBJ2-4; 8 nucleotides agree with TRBD2. The CDR3 is 14 amino acids. From germline, CDR1 is SQVTM and CDR2 ANQGSEA. V shed 5 bases and J 0 bases; nucleotides not matched to a gene: 3. The CDR3 sequence is CSVLAGTAKNIQYF. CDR3 DNA: TGCAGCGTTTTAGCGGGAACAGCCAAAAACATTCAGTACTTC.

In DNA form, the CDR3 reads TGTGCCATATCGAGTAGACCCGGGGACTCTAATGAAAAACTGTTTTTT. This sequence encodes CAISSRPGDSNEKLFF. The chain carries TRBV10-3 and TRBJ1-4, with a tentative D call TRBD1 (5 bases). Germline V lookup: CDR1 ENHRY, CDR2 SYGVKD. V was cut by 9 bases and J by 3 bases, with 20 bases left in between. The CDR3 contains 16 residues.

The V and J genes are TRBV5-6 and TRBJ2-1, with TRBD1 matching over 8 bases. The CDR3 is 15 amino acids. The germline CDR1 and CDR2 sequences are SGHDT and YYEEEE. The junction had 6 bases not matched to a gene; V was cut back by 3 bases and J by 4 bases. DNA of the CDR3: TGTGCCAGCAGCTCCCGGGACAGGTTTTACAATGAGCAGTTCTTC. Translating gives CASSSRDRFYNEQFF.

This chain links TRBV29-1 with TRBJ1-1; 7 bases map to TRBD1. The V gene end was trimmed by 2 bases and the J gene end by 6 bases; junction bases not matched to a gene: 9. The germline V gene encodes CDR1 SQVTM and CDR2 ANQGSEA. This CDR3 is 14 amino acids long. CDR3 DNA sequence: TGCAGCGTTGAACTACGACAGGGAAAGGCTGAAGCTTTCTTT. Amino acid sequence: CSVELRQGKAEAFF.

In this sample, this clone turned up once. This sequence joins TRBV7-3 and TRBJ2-7, with D perhaps matching TRBD2 (7 bases). Germline V CDR1 and CDR2: SGHTA, FQGTGA. V lost 2 bases, J lost 3 bases, and 14 bases lay in between. The CDR3 loop spans 15 amino acids. CDR3 region: CASSLEGGGGYEQYF. The CDR3 region has the DNA TGTGCCAGCAGCTTAGAAGGGGGAGGGGGCTACGAGCAGTACTTC. Full variable domain (rest looked up from reference TRBV7-3 and TRBJ2-7): GAGVSQTPSNKVTEKGKYVELRCDPISGHTALYWYRQSLGQGPEFLIYFQGTGAADDSGLPNDRFFAVRPEGSVSTLKIQRTERGDSAVYLCASSLEGGGGYEQYFGPGTRLTVT.

The chain combines TRBV19 with TRBJ2-7; D remains unclear. The germline CDR1 and CDR2 sequences are LNHDA and SQIVND (reference sequence). The V and J ends lost 7 bases and 2 bases respectively, with 6 bases between them. This CDR3 spans 11 amino acids. Here the CDR3 DNA reads TGTGCCAGTACTGACACCTACGAGCAGTACTTC. Its protein product is CASTDTYEQYF.

A note on this clone: The DNA is omitted, as the CDR3 cannot be located on it reliably, and the CDR3 follows TCRdb's listing. The rearrangement joins TRBV21-1 to TRBJ2-2; the table gives TRBD2 as D, unverified against the DNA. TRBV21-1 is termed a pseudogene. Termini included, the CDR3 measures 15 amino acids. The CDR3: CASSSGRRTPGSCFF.

The chain joins TRBV5-1 to TRBJ2-7; 8 nucleotides agree with TRBD1. The V segment lost 0 bases and the J segment 0 bases; nucleotides outside the gene matches: 2. CDR1 and CDR2 (germline): SGHRS, YFSETQ. The CDR3 has 15 amino acids. The CDR3 DNA reads as TGCGCCAGCAGCTTGGAAGGACAGGGCTCCTACGAGCAGTACTTC. Protein product: CASSLEGQGSYEQYF.

The gene calls are TRBV5-5 and TRBJ1-3, with 7 nucleotides matching TRBD1. Trimming at V came to 3 bases and at J to 1 base, leaving 1 base not matched to a gene. This CDR3 is built from 14 residues. CDR1 is SGHKS, CDR2 YYEKEE, per germline (reference sequence). In nucleotides, the CDR3 is TGTGCCAGCAGCTCACAGGGGTCTGGAAACACCATATATTTT. This codes for CASSSQGSGNTIYF.

The V and J genes are TRBV28 and TRBJ1-5; 9 bases are shared with TRBD1. V was clipped by 3 bases and J by 7 bases; unmatched bases: 10. Germline CDR1 MDHEN, CDR2 SYDVKM. The CDR3 spans 16 residues. The CDR3 DNA sequence: TGTGCCAGCAGTTTTACGGGACAGGGCTTTGGCCAGCCCCAGCATTTT. It specifies CASSFTGQGFGQPQHF.

The chain links TRBV4-2 to TRBJ2-3, with 10 positions matching TRBD2. The CDR3 covers 16 residues. Germline V gives CDR1 LGHNA, CDR2 YNFKEQ. J gave up 3 bases and V 5 bases, and 8 bases lay outside the gene matches. The CDR3 bases are TGTGCCAGCAGCGCGGGGAGTAGCGGGGGGACAGATACGCAGTATTTT. It yields the protein CASSAGSSGGTDTQYF.

V is TRBV5-5 and J is TRBJ1-6, with TRBD1 as a possible D gene (6 bases). Germline V gene sequence: CDR1 SGHKS, CDR2 YYEKEE (reference sequence). The CDR3 spans 13 residues. V gave up 2 bases and J gave up 11 bases, with 11 bases separating them. The CDR3 bases are TGTGCCAGCAGCTTTGGTCAGGGGACACCCCTCCACTTT. It encodes CASSFGQGTPLHF.

V gene TRBV7-6 combines with J gene TRBJ1-3; D unresolved. The germline V and J ends were trimmed by 1 base and 6 bases, with 13 bases remaining between them. The V gene's germline CDR1 is SGHVS and CDR2 FNYEAQ. The CDR3 is 15 amino acids. CDR3 sequence: CASSLGWERLNTIYF. CDR3 DNA sequence: TGTGCCAGCAGCTTAGGATGGGAGAGGTTAAACACCATATATTTT.

The rearrangement uses TRBV30 and TRBJ2-1; 8 bases are shared with TRBD2. This CDR3 is built from 15 residues. Germline CDR1 GTSNPN, CDR2 SVGIG (reference sequence). V lost 3 bases to trimming and J lost 2 bases; unmatched junction nucleotides: 6. CDR3 DNA: TGTGCCTGGAGGGCGGTCGGGGGGGCCTACAATGAGCAGTTCTTC. This codes for CAWRAVGGAYNEQFF.